This T cell receptor (beta chain) is from a study of T-cell memory formation after mild COVID-19. Study-level points and caveats: Memory cells collected pre-infection included some clones that later responded, suggesting cross-reactive memory joined.

Points on this clonotype: Its antigen is not known.

This CDR3 has 14 residues. Trimming removed 6 bases at V and 0 bases at J, with 15 bases between. CDR1 DFQATT and CDR2 SNEGSKA come from the germline V gene (reference sequence). Each CDR3 protein is one row after TCRdb ran MiXCR on the 5' RACE reads. There are fewer than 450,000 distinct CDR3 sequences in the sample; roughly 26% occur only once, and 8.5% to 9% lies in the top ten. This sequence originates from an adult woman who had mild COVID-19 (a few samples of this study predate the infection). Cell type and time point are not known. Input material: PBMCs or a T cell subset sorted from them (not recorded which). The chain joins TRBV20-1 to TRBJ2-7; weak D call: TRBD2 (5 bases). The CDR3 sequence is CSAGRYGVSYEQYF. CDR3 in DNA: TGCAGTGCCGGACGATACGGGGTCTCCTACGAGCAGTACTTC.